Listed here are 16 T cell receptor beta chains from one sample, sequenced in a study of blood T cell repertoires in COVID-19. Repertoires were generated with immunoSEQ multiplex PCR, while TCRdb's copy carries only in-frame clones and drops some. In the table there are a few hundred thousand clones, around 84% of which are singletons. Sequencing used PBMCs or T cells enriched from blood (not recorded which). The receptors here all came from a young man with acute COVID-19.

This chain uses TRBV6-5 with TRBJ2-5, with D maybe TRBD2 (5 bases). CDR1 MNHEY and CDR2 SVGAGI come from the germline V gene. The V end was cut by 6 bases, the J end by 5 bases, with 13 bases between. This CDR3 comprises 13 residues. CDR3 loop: CASSLEGTETQYF. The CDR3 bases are TGTGCCAGCAGCCTAGAGGGTACCGAGACCCAGTACTTC.

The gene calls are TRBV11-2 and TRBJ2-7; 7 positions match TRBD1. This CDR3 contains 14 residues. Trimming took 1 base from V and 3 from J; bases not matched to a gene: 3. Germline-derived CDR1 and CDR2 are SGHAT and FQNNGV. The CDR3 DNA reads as TGTGCCAGCAGCTTAGGGACAGGTAGCTACGAGCAGTACGTC. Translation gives CASSLGTGSYEQYV.

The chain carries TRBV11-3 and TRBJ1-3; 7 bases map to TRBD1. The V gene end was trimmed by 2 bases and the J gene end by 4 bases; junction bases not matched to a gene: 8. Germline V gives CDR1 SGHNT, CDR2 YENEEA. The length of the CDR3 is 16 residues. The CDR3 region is CASSLSQGPGGNTIYF. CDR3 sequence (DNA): TGTGCCAGCAGCTTATCACAGGGGCCGGGCGGAAACACCATATATTTT.

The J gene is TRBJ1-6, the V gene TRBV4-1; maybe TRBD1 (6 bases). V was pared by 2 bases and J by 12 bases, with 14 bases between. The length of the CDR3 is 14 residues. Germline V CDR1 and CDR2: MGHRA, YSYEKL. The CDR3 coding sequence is TGCGCCAGCAGCCAACGGACAGATCCTCAACCCCTCCACTTT. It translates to CASSQRTDPQPLHF.

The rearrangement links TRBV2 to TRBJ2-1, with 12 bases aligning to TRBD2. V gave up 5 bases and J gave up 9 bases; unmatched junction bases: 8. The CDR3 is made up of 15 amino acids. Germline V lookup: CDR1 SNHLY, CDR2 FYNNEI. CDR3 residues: CASSYLLAGGSEQFF. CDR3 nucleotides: TGTGCCAGCAGTTATTTACTAGCGGGGGGAAGTGAGCAGTTCTTC.

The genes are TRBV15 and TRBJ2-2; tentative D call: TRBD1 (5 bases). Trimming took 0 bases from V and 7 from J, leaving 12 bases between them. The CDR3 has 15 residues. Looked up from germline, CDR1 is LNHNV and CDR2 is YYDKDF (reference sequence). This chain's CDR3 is CATSRDRGLGGELFF. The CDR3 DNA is TGTGCCACCAGCAGAGATAGGGGTTTGGGCGGGGAGCTGTTTTTT. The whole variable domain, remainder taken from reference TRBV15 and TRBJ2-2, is DAMVIQNPRYQVTQFGKPVTLSCSQTLNHNVMYWYQQKSSQAPKLLFHYYDKDFNNEADTPDNFQSRRPNTSFCFLDIRSPGLGDTAMYLCATSRDRGLGGELFFGEGSRLTVL.

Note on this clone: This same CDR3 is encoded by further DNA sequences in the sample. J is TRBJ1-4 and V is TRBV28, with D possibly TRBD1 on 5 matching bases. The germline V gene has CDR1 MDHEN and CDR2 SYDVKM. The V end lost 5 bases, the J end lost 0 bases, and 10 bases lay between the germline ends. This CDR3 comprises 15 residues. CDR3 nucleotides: TGTGCCAGCAGTGTGGGGGGGGCAACTAATGAAAAACTGTTTTTT. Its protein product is CASSVGGATNEKLFF. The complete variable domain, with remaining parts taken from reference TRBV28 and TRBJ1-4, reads DVKVTQSSRYLVKRTGEKVFLECVQDMDHENMFWYRQDPGLGLRLIYFSYDVKMKEKGDIPEGYSVSREKKERFSLILESASTNQTSMYLCASSVGGATNEKLFFGSGTQLSVL.

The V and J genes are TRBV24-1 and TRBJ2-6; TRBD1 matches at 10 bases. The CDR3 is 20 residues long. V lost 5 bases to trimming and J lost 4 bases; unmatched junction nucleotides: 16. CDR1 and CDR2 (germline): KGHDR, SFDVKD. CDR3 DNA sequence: TGTGCCACCAGTGCCAAAACCCGGGACAGGGGAGTGAGGGGGGCCAACGTCCTGACTTTC. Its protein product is CATSAKTRDRGVRGANVLTF.

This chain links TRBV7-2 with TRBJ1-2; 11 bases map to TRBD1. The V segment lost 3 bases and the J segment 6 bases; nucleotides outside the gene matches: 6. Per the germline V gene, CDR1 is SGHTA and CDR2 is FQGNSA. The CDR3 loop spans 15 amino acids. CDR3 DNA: TGTGCCAGCAGCTTCTACCAGGACAGGGGGCATGGCTACACCTTC. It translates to CASSFYQDRGHGYTF. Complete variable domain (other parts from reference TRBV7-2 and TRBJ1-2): GAGVSQSPSNKVTEKGKDVELRCDPISGHTALYWYRQSLGQGLEFLIYFQGNSAPDKSGLPSDRFSAERTGGSVSTLTIQRTQQEDSAVYLCASSFYQDRGHGYTFGSGTRLTVV.

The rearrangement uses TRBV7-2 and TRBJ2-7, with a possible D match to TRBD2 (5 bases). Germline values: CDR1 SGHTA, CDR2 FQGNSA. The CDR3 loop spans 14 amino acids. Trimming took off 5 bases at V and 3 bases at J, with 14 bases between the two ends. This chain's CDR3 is CASSIWAGDYEQYV. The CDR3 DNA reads TGTGCCAGCAGCATTTGGGCCGGGGACTACGAGCAGTACGTC.

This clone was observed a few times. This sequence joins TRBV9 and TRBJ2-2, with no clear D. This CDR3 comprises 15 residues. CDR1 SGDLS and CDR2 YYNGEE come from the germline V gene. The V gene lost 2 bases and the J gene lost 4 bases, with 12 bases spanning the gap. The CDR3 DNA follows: TGTGCCAGCAGCGTTTTGCAGGATTCCACCGGGGAGCTGTTTTTT. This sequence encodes CASSVLQDSTGELFF.

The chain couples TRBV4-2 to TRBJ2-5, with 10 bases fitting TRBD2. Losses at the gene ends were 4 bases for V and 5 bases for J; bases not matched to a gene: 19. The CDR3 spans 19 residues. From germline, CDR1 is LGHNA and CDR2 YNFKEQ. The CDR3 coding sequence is TGTGCCAGCAGCCCGCCCAGGGGGCCAGAAGCGGGGGGGGCGGAGACCCAGTACTTC. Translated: CASSPPRGPEAGGAETQYF.

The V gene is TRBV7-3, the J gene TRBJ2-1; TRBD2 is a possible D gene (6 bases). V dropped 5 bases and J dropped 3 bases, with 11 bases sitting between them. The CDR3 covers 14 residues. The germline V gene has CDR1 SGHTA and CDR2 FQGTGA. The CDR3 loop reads CASSPGTFYNEQFF. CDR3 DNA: TGTGCCAGCAGCCCCGGGACTTTCTACAATGAGCAGTTCTTC. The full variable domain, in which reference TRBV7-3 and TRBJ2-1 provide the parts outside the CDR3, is GAGVSQTPSNKVTEKGKYVELRCDPISGHTALYWYRQSLGQGPEFLIYFQGTGAADDSGLPNDRFFAVRPEGSVSTLKIQRTERGDSAVYLCASSPGTFYNEQFFGPGTRLTVL.

CDR3 coding DNA: TGTGCCACCCTGTTCACCGGGGAGCTGTTTTTT. Translation: CATLFTGELFF. This sequence joins TRBV28 and TRBJ2-2; D is ambiguous. The CDR3 runs to 11 residues. Trimming cost V 10 bases and J 4 bases, with 7 bases left between them. From germline, CDR1 is MDHEN and CDR2 SYDVKM.

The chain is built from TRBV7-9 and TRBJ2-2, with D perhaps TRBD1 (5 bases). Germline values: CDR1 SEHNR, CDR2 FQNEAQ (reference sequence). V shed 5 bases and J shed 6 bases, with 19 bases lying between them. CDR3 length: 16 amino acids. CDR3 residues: CASSPVGVRSAGELFF. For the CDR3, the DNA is TGTGCCAGCAGCCCGGTAGGGGTAAGGAGTGCCGGGGAGCTGTTTTTT.

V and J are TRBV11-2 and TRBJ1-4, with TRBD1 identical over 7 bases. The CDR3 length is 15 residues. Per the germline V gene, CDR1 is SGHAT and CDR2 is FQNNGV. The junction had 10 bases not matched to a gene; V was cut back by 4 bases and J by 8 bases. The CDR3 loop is CASSSNRGGREKLFF. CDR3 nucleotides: TGTGCCAGCAGCTCAAACAGGGGAGGTAGAGAAAAACTGTTTTTT.